The entry below describes one TCR beta chain. No antigen is known for it. These data originate in a study of blood T cells in healthy people across ages. Between the trimmed V and J ends, which lost 0 bases and 8 bases, there was a span of 5 bases. Per germline, CDR1 SGHNT and CDR2 YYREEE (reference sequence). The CDR3 is 11 amino acids. Findings of the study overall: Underestimates were what the diversity estimates from one million T cells were considered to be.

It was with a sample-barcoded 5' primer and a J-beta primer mix that a second PCR of roughly 7 to 11 cycles was run. TCRdb recomputed calls from the 5' RACE reads with MiXCR, one row per CDR3 protein. There are over 1,300,000 distinct CDR3 sequences in the sample; approximately 63% occur only once, and more than 6% lies in the top ten. The sequence was obtained from a man aged 18 to 35 in good health. Material: blood. The V gene is TRBV5-4, the J gene TRBJ1-2; D gene uncertain. In DNA form, the CDR3 reads TGTGCCAGCAGCTTGGCAGAGGGCTACACCTTC. Translating it yields CASSLAEGYTF.